What follows describes a single TCR beta chain. It lacks a known antigen. It has no much larger one-base neighbor in the sample; base qualities were not kept. Thawed unstimulated PBMCs were stained for CD3, CD4 and CD8 and FACS-sorted into CD3+CD4+ and CD3+CD8+ populations. All 8 studied subjects were randomized to withdrawal of immunosuppression. Genomic DNA was isolated with the Qiagen DNeasy Blood and Tissue Kit. The sample originates from a study of T cell clones after liver transplantation (dated by TCRdb to between 2019 and 2020). Describing the broader study: The samples were obtained from ITN030ST, a randomized trial that attempted immunosuppression withdrawal within 2 years after liver transplantation. The study cohort included 8 liver transplant recipients, of whom 3 were classified as tolerant and 5 as non-tolerant. No induction therapy was given to the subjects, and standard immunosuppression was administered until randomization at 12-24 months post-transplant. Third party-reactive TCRbeta sequences from pre-transplant MLRs were also identified as an antigen-independent comparator for donor-reactive sequences. Tolerance was defined as complete withdrawal of immunosuppression for at least one year without a rise in liver enzymes beyond twice the upper limit of normal. After a pre-transplant mixed lymphocyte reaction, TCRbeta sequencing was used to pinpoint donor-reactive T cell clones, which were subsequently tracked in post-transplant blood. Blood samples were collected pre-transplant, then pre-randomization ahead of withdrawal, and finally post-randomization once withdrawal had either been completed or failed. Three of the eight recipients were HCV-positive; the others were transplanted for non-autoimmune, non-viral indications. Study-wide findings and limitations: The conclusions were preliminary, being limited by small, heterogeneous patient numbers and by non-standardized post-transplant time points. The decline in donor-reactive sequences exceeded the decline in third party-reactive sequences, suggesting partial antigen-specific deletion that was unrelated to withdrawal success. When repertoire turnover was taken into account, detection of donor-reactive sequences was significantly reduced in 7 of 8 subjects for CD4 and in 8 of 8 subjects for CD8. Without allograft tissue specimens, donor-reactive T cells may have migrated into the graft rather than being deleted. In most of the 8 subjects, regardless of tolerance or HCV status, circulating donor-reactive CD4 TCRbeta sequences dropped significantly post-transplant. Low numbers of available donor cells limited the measurable donor-reactive repertoire in two subjects.

V sheds 6 bases and J sheds 7 bases, leaving 10 bases between their ends. The germline V gene sets CDR1 to KGHSH and CDR2 to LQKENI. The CDR3, from cysteine to phenylalanine, totals 11 residues. Only the CDR3 region is kept as DNA, spanning 33 bases read in frame from base 1. Using immunoSEQ, frozen genomic DNA was subjected to high-throughput TCRbeta CDR3 sequencing, a process that included PCR amplification, mapping, bias correction and internal controls. The study's own analysis went as follows. Productive rearrangements were retained, and unique TCRbeta sequences were defined by the CDR3 nucleotide sequence together with the V and J gene. A sequence counted as donor-reactive only if the sequence showed at least 5-fold expansion in CFSE-low cells compared with unstimulated pre-transplant cells and had a frequency of at least 0.01%. To ensure at least 90% detection power, minimum frequency thresholds were set for each subject based on that subject's lowest-template unstimulated sample. Jensen-Shannon divergence between the top 1000 TCRbeta sequences post- versus pre-transplant served as the measure of repertoire turnover. Changes in detection of donor-reactive sequences were assessed with two-sided Fisher's exact tests. In its TCRdb copy, this immuneACCESS table keeps in-frame sequences only and misses some clones. Where compared with another copy, unresolved V genes explain less than half of these, and the others have no known cause. V and J calls and clone size come straight from that table; D and trimming were deduced from the DNA. The sample includes roughly 80,000 clones, with roughly 80% observed a single time. Clones ranked in the top ten supply roughly 2.8% of the sample.

The sequenced sample was CD4+ T cells from blood, obtained at the 22-month timepoint. This clonotype was obtained from a human patient who received a liver transplant. Post transplant, some T cells may arise from the graft donor. Recombination connected TRBV18 to TRBJ2-7; TRBD2 is possibly the D segment (6 matching bases). CDR3 sequence: CASSGGGEQYF. The DNA sequence is TGTGCCAGCTCCGGGGGTGGGGAGCAGTACTTC.